This is a list of T cell receptor beta chains from one sample in a study of T cells in Graves' hyperthyroidism and ophthalmopathy. Using its own MiXCR run on the multiplex PCR reads, TCRdb lists one record per CDR3 protein. The data show under 350,000 distinct CDR3 sequences, roughly 21% seen once. The material sequenced was blood. The receptors come from a woman in her forties or fifties with Graves' hyperthyroidism. CDR3s include the opening cysteine and the closing phenylalanine or tryptophan. The D gene is left open where the match is weak. Not every row has a clone size; where given, it reads once, few, many or a size class.

V gene	J gene	D gene	clone size	CDR3 protein	CDR3 DNA
TRBV6-2/TRBV6-3	TRBJ2-1	.	few	CASSYFRGGAWNEQFF	TGTGCCAGCAGTTATTTTCGTGGAGGGGCGTGGAATGAGCAGTTCTTC
TRBV12-3/TRBV12-4	TRBJ1-2	.	many	CASSRSGENYGYTF	TGTGCCAGCAGCCGGAGCGGGGAGAACTATGGCTACACCTTC
TRBV27	TRBJ2-7	.	many	CASSSPGTPYEQYF	TGTGCCAGCAGTTCCCCCGGGACTCCTTACGAGCAGTACTTC
TRBV11-3	TRBJ2-7	.	many	CASSLVAGGYEQYF	TGTGCCAGCAGCTTAGTGGCGGGTGGCTACGAGCAGTACTTC
TRBV7-9	TRBJ2-7	.	many	CASSLGKGIYEQYF	TGTGCCAGCAGCCTAGGAAAGGGTATCTACGAGCAGTACTTC
TRBV5-6	TRBJ1-1	.	many	CASSLEGRAGTEAFF	TGTGCCAGCAGCTTGGAGGGTAGGGCGGGCACTGAAGCTTTCTTT
TRBV28	TRBJ2-2	TRBD1	few	CASSNAGGRELFF	TGTGCCAGCAGTAACGCAGGGGGCCGGGAGCTGTTTTTT
TRBV7-8	TRBJ2-7	.	many	CASSFADGYEQYF	TGTGCCAGCAGCTTTGCAGATGGCTACGAGCAGTACTTC
TRBV20-1	TRBJ2-3	.	.	CSAREGNKRDTQYF	TGCAGTGCTAGAGAAGGGAACAAAAGGGATACGCAGTATTTT
TRBV7-8	TRBJ2-1	.	many	CASSPILGSYNEQFF	TGTGCCAGCAGCCCAATTCTTGGCTCCTACAATGAGCAGTTCTTC
TRBV12-3/TRBV12-4	TRBJ1-2	TRBD1	many	CASSPRQGGGGYTF	TGTGCCAGCAGTCCGAGACAGGGGGGGGGTGGCTACACCTTC
TRBV4-2	TRBJ1-6	.	.	CASSQEGSSYNSPLHF	TGTGCCAGCAGCCAAGAAGGGAGCTCCTATAATTCACCCCTCCACTTT
TRBV16	TRBJ1-2	.	few	CASSQSTGGYTF	TGTGCCAGCAGCCAATCCACCGGGGGCTACACCTTC
TRBV7-3	TRBJ2-1	TRBD1	many	CASSPHGGQGDNEQFF	TGTGCCAGCAGCCCGCACGGGGGACAGGGGGACAATGAGCAGTTCTTC
TRBV5-1	TRBJ1-3	.	.	CASSLSGLGGNTIYF	TGCGCCAGCAGCCTCTCAGGGCTCGGGGGAAACACCATATATTTT
TRBV6-1	TRBJ2-3	TRBD2	many	CASSLQTSGRDTQYF	TGTGCCAGCAGTTTACAGACTAGCGGGAGGGATACGCAGTATTTT
TRBV7-9	TRBJ1-5	TRBD1	.	CASSTGTVNSNQPQHF	TGTGCCAGCAGCACCGGGACAGTCAATAGCAATCAGCCCCAGCATTTT
TRBV7-9	TRBJ2-1	.	once	CASSLGTEQFF	TGTGCCAGCAGCTTAGGGACGGAGCAGTTCTTC
TRBV30	TRBJ1-5	.	.	CAWSGRNQPQHF	TGTGCCTGGAGTGGGAGAAATCAGCCCCAGCATTTT
TRBV2	TRBJ2-5	.	many	CASRARGETQYF	TGTGCCAGCAGGGCCAGGGGAGAGACCCAGTACTTC
TRBV6-2/TRBV6-3	TRBJ2-2	TRBD2	many	CASSRSGGRTGELFF	TGTGCCAGCAGCCGCAGCGGGGGGAGAACCGGGGAGCTGTTTTTT
TRBV20-1	TRBJ1-2	.	many	CSARDSDSTYGYTF	TGCAGTGCTAGAGATTCCGACAGCACCTATGGCTACACCTTC
TRBV20-1	TRBJ1-1	.	many	CSASSRNTEAFF	TGCAGTGCTAGTTCCAGGAACACTGAAGCTTTCTTT